This T cell receptor beta chain emerged from a study of shared clonotypes between healthy human individuals. There are a few counts of this clone. V shed 5 bases, J shed 1 base, and the junction held 7 bases outside the gene matches. CDR1 is SGHVS and CDR2 is FQNEAQ in the germline V gene. This CDR3 is 16 amino acids long. Clones were read by immunoSEQ multiplex PCR, and TCRdb kept only the in-frame ones, dropping some. The data show about 1 million clones, around 74% seen once. The sequence was obtained from a man younger than 30 in good health. Sequencing was performed on memory CD4+ T cells sorted from blood. The subset: CD45RA-negative fraction. V and J are TRBV7-8 and TRBJ2-2; 7 positions match TRBD2. The CDR3 coding sequence is TGTGCCAGCAGCAGCGGGGCGGCCAGGAACACCGGGGAGCTGTTTTTT. It specifies CASSSGAARNTGELFF.